A single sample gave rise to the 2 T cell receptor beta chains below, sequenced in a study of shared clonotypes between healthy human individuals. The repertoire was sequenced with immunoSEQ multiplex PCR; TCRdb's copy has only in-frame clones and lacks some. The repertoire holds about 640,000 clones, with about two thirds as singletons. The sample taken for sequencing was memory CD4+ T cells sorted from blood. Subset of the sample: CD45RA-negative fraction. The source of these receptors is a woman under 40 in good health.

The chain combines TRBV28 with TRBJ1-2, with D possibly matching TRBD1 (6 bases). CDR1 is MDHEN and CDR2 is SYDVKM in the germline V gene. Trimming cost V 5 bases and J 4 bases, with 14 bases left between them. The CDR3 covers 14 residues. The CDR3 protein is CASSGNRVSYGYTF. CDR3 coding DNA: TGTGCCAGCAGTGGGAACAGGGTGAGCTATGGCTACACCTTC.

This clone has a count of ten or more. The chain couples TRBV5-6 to TRBJ1-2; tentative D call: TRBD1 (6 bases). V lost 5 bases and J lost 2, with 16 bases in between. CDR3 length: 15 residues. From germline, CDR1 is SGHDT and CDR2 YYEEEE. The CDR3, as DNA: TGTGCCAGCAGTCGTACGAATACAGGGAACTATGGCTACACCTTC. Its protein product is CASSRTNTGNYGYTF.